This T cell receptor beta chain was profiled in a study of T cells in tumors and immune-related adverse events (dated by TCRdb to about 2021). This clone appeared a single time. Its antigen is still unknown. No qualities accompany the bases; no much larger clone lies one base away. The TCR beta locus was amplified and sequenced with the immunoSEQ assay, yielding bulk TCR Vbeta CDR3 data. In the authors' own workflow: CDR3s were excluded if they were non-productive, were shorter than 7 amino acids, or did not start with C or end with F/W. Only specimens with at least 1000 reads were analysed, and clonotypes were defined at the amino acid level. Clonality was calculated as 1 minus Pielou's evenness. Library sizes were equalized by abundance-weighted random subsampling with replacement, which was repeated 100 times so that 95% confidence intervals could be reported. Repertoire overlap was quantified using the Morisita overlap index, and the top 40 clones per specimen were examined for overlap with the irAE. The immuneACCESS repertoire file appears here via TCRdb, limited to in-frame rearrangements. These files lack a portion of the clones; in checked studies, under half of the deficit traces to unresolved V genes, and the cause of the others is not known. V, J and clone size reflect that table, while D and trimming were determined from the DNA. For this sample there are more than 20,000 clones; 85% to 95% appear just once. Clones ranked in the top ten supply 1.3% to 1.5% of the sample.

The sample's treatment or condition label, decoded: nivolumab (PD-1 blockade) given before sampling. The DNeasy Blood and Tissue Kit was used to extract DNA from the formalin-fixed paraffin-embedded specimens. Trimming at the junction amounts to 2 bases on V and 6 bases on J, and the germline ends lie 17 bases apart. According to the germline V gene (reference sequence), CDR1 reads SGHNT and CDR2 reads YYREEE. Including cysteine and phenylalanine, the CDR3 has 15 amino acids. The read is trimmed to its CDR3 DNA, 45 bases read in frame from base 1. Sequencing used lymph node tissue, obtained from a patient treated with anti-PD-1 therapy. This sequence originates from a female donor with metastatic renal cell carcinoma. The chain joins TRBV5-4 to TRBJ1-2, with an unclear D gene assignment. CDR3 region: CASSFSRAGGDGYTF. The DNA sequence reads TGTGCCAGCAGCTTCTCCCGGGCCGGCGGGGATGGCTACACCTTC.